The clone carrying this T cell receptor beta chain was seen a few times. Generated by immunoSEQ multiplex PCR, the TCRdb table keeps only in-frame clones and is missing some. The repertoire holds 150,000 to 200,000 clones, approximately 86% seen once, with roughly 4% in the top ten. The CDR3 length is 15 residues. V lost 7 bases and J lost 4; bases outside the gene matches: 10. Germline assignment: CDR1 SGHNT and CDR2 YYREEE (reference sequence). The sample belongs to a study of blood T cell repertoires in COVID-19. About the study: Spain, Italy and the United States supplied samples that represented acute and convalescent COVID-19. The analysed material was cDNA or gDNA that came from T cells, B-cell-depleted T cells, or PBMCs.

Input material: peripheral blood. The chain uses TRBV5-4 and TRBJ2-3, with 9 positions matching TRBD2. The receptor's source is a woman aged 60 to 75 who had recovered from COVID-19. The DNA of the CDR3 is TGTGCCAGCGGTGAGAGCGGGGGGAGGTCAGATACGCAGTATTTT. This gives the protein CASGESGGRSDTQYF. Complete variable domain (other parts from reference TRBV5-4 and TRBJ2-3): ETGVTQSPTHLIKTRGQQVTLRCSSQSGHNTVSWYQQALGQGPQFIFQYYREEENGRGNFPPRFSGLQFPNYSSELNVNALELDDSALYLCASGESGGRSDTQYFGPGTRLTVL.